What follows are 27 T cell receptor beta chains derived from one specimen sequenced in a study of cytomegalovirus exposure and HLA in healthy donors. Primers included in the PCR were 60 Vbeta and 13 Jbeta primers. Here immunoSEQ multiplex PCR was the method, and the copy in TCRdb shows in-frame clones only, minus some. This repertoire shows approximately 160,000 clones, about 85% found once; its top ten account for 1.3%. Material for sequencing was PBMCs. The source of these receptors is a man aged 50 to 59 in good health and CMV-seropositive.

The CDR3 bases are TGTGCCAGCAGTTGGGACAGGGGGGCCGGGGAGCTGTTTTTT. This gives the protein CASSWDRGAGELFF. The gene calls are TRBV6-1 and TRBJ2-2, with 11 nucleotides matching TRBD1. The V gene end was trimmed by 5 bases and the J gene end by 6 bases; junction bases not matched to a gene: 2. Germline V gene sequence: CDR1 MNHNS, CDR2 SASEGT. The CDR3 loop spans 14 amino acids.

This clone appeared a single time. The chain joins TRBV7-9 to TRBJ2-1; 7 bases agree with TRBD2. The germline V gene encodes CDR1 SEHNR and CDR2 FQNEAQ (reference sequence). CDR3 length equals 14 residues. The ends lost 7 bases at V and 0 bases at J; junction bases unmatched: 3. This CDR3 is CASNSGNSYNEQFF. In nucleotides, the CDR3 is TGTGCCAGCAACAGCGGGAACTCCTACAATGAGCAGTTCTTC.

CDR3 loop: CASSLAWGDTGELFF. CDR3 nucleotides: TGCGCCAGCAGCTTGGCGTGGGGGGACACCGGGGAGCTGTTTTTT. The J gene is TRBJ2-2, the V gene TRBV5-1; perhaps TRBD2 as D (6 bases). CDR3 length equals 15 residues. The germline V gene encodes CDR1 SGHRS and CDR2 YFSETQ. V lost 0 bases to trimming and J lost 3 bases, with 9 bases between them.

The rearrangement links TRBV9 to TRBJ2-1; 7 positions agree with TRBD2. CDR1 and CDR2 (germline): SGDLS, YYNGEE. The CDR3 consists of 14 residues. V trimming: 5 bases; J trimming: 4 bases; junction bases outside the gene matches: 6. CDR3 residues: CASSPGGGYNEQFF. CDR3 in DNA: TGTGCCAGCAGTCCTGGCGGGGGATACAATGAGCAGTTCTTC.

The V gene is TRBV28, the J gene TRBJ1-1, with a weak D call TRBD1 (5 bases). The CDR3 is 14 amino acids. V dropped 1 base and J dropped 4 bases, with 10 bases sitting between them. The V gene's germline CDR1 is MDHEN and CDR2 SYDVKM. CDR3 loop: CASSLSARVTEAFF. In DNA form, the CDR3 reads TGTGCCAGCAGTTTATCGGCCAGGGTCACTGAAGCTTTCTTT.

Written as DNA, the CDR3 is TGCGCCAGCAGACCGACGGCCACCGGGACAGGGATCGGCTACACCTTC. Amino acids: CASRPTATGTGIGYTF. The rearrangement joins TRBV5-1 to TRBJ1-2, with 9 bases identical to TRBD1. The ends lost 5 bases at V and 8 bases at J; junction bases unmatched: 16. Germline V CDR1 and CDR2: SGHRS, YFSETQ. The CDR3 spans 16 residues.

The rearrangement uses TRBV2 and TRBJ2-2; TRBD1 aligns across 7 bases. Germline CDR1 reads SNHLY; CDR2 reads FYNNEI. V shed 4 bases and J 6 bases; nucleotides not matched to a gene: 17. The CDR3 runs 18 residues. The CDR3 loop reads CASSGQRGRVSYAGELFF. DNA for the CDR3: TGTGCCAGCAGTGGACAAAGGGGGCGCGTCTCGTACGCCGGGGAGCTGTTTTTT.

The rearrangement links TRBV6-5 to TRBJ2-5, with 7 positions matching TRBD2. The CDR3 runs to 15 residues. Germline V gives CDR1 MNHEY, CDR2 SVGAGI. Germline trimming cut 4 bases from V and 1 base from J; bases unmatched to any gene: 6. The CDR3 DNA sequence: TGTGCCAGCAGTTCTCGTCTAGCGGCCCAAGAGACCCAGTACTTC. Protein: CASSSRLAAQETQYF.

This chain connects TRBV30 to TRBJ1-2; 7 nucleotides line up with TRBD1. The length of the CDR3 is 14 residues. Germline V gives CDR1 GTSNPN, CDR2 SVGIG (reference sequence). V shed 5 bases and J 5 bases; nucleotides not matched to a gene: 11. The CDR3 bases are TGTGCCTGGCTAAAGGGTGCAGGGGGATATGGCTACACCTTC. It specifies CAWLKGAGGYGYTF.

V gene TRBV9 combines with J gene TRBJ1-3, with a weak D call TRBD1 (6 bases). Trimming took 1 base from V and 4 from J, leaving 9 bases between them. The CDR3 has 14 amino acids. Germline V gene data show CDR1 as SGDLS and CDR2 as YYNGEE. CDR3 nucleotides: TGTGCCAGCAGCGTAACAGGGAGCGGAAACACCATATATTTT. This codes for CASSVTGSGNTIYF.

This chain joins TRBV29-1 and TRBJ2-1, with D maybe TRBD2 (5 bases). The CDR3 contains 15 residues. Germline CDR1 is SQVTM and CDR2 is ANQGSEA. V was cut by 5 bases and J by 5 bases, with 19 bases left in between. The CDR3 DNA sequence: TGCAGCGTTTCGGGATACACAAATATGAACAATGAGCAGTTCTTC. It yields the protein CSVSGYTNMNNEQFF.

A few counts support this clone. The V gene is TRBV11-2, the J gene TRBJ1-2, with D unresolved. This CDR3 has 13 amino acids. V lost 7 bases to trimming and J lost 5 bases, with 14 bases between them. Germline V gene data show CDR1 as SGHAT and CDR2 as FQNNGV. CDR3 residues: CASTSLRVYGYTF. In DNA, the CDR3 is TGTGCCAGCACCTCGCTCCGGGTTTATGGCTACACCTTC.

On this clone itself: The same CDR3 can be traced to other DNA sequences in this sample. The CDR3 sequence: CASSPQGTGNTIYF. The CDR3 DNA sequence: TGCGCCAGCAGCCCACAGGGGACTGGAAACACCATATATTTT. The rearrangement uses TRBV5-1 and TRBJ1-3, with TRBD1 identical over 7 bases. The CDR3 has 14 amino acids. Unmatched junction bases numbered 3, after V lost 4 bases and J lost 2 bases. From germline, CDR1 is SGHRS and CDR2 YFSETQ.

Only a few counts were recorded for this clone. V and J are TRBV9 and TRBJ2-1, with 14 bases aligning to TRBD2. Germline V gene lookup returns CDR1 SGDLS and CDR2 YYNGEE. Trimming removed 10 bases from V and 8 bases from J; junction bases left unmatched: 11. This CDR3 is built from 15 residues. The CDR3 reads CAGDRAGLAGDEQFF. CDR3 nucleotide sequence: TGTGCCGGGGATAGAGCGGGACTAGCGGGAGATGAGCAGTTCTTC.

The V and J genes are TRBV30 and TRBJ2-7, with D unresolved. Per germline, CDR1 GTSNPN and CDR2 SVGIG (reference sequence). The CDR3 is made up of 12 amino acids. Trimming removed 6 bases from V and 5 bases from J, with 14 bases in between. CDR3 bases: TGTGCCTGCCCTAATGTACGGGACGAGCAGTACTTC. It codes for CACPNVRDEQYF.

CDR3 sequence (DNA): TGTGCCAGCAGCAGGAACACCGGGGAGCTGTTTTTT. It is translated as CASSRNTGELFF. The chain carries TRBV6-5 and TRBJ2-2, with unresolved D. Germline V gene data show CDR1 as MNHEY and CDR2 as SVGAGI. The CDR3 is 12 residues long. Trimming shortened V by 6 bases and J by 1 base, and 3 bases separated the two germline ends.

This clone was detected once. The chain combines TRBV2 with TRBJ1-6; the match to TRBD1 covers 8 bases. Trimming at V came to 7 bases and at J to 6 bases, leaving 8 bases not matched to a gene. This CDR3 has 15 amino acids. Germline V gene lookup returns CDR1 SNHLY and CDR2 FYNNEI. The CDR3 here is CASKIGTGRNSPLHF. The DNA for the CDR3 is TGTGCCAGCAAAATTGGGACAGGCCGTAATTCACCCCTCCACTTT.

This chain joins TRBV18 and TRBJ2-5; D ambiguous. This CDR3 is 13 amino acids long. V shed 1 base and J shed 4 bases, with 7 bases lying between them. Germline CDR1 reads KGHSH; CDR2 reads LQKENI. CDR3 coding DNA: TGTGCCAGCTCACCACGGTCCGGAGAGACCCAGTACTTC. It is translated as CASSPRSGETQYF.

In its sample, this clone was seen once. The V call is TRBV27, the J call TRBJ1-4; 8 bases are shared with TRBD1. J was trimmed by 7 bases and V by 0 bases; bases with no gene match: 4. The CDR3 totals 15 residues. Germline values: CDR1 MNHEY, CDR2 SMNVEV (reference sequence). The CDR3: CASSLSGTGGEKLFF. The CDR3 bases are TGTGCCAGCAGTTTATCGGGGACAGGTGGTGAAAAACTGTTTTTT.

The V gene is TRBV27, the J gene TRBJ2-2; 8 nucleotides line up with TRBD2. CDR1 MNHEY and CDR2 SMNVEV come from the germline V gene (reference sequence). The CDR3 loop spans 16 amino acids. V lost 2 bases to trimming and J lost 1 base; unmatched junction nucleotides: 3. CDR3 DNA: TGTGCCAGCAGTTTAGGACTAGCCCTGAACACCGGGGAGCTGTTTTTT. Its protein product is CASSLGLALNTGELFF.

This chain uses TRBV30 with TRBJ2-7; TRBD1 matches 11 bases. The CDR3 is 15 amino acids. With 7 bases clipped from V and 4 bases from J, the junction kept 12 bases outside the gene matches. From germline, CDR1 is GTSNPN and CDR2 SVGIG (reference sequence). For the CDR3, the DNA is TGTGCCTTCGCCTCGGGAGGGACAGGGGGTTACGAGCAGTACTTC. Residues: CAFASGGTGGYEQYF.

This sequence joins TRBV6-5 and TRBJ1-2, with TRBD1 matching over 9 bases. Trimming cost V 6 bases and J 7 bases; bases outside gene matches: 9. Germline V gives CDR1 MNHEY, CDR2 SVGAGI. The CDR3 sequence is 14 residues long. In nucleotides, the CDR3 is TGTGCCAGCAGCTACGACAGGGGGAACGTTGGCTACACCTTC. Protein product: CASSYDRGNVGYTF.

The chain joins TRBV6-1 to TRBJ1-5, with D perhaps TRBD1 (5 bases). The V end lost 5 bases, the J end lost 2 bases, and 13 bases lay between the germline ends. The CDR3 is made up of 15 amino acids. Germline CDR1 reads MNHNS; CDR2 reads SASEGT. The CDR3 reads CASSTVPGGNQPQHF. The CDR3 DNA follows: TGTGCCAGCAGTACCGTTCCGGGGGGCAATCAGCCCCAGCATTTT.

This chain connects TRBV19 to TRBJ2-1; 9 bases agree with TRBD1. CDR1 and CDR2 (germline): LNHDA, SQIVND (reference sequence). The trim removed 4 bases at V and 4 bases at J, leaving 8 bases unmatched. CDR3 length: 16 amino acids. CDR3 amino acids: CASSTGTGYIYNEQFF. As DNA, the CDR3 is TGTGCCAGTAGTACCGGGACAGGGTATATTTACAATGAGCAGTTCTTC.

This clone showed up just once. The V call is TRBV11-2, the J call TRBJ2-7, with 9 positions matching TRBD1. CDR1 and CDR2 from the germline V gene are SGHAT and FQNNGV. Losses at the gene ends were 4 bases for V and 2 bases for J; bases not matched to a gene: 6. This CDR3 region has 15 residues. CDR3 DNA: TGTGCCAGCAGCTCCGGACAGGGGAGAGCCTACGAGCAGTACTTC. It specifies CASSSGQGRAYEQYF. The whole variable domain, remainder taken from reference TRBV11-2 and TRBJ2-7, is EAGVAQSPRYKIIEKRQSVAFWCNPISGHATLYWYQQILGQGPKLLIQFQNNGVVDDSQLPKDRFSAERLKGVDSTLKIQPAKLEDSAVYLCASSSGQGRAYEQYFGPGTRLTVT.

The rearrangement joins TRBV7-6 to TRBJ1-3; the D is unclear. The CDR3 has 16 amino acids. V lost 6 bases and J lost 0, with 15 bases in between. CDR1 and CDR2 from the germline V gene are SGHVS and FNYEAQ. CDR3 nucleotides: TGTGCCAGCAGTGAACAGTTGTCCAACTCTGGAAACACCATATATTTT. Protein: CASSEQLSNSGNTIYF.

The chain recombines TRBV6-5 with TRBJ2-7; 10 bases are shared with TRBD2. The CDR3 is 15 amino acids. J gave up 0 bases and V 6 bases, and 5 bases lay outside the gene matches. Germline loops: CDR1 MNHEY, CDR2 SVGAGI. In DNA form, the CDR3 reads TGTGCCAGCAGCCAAGGGACTAGCGCCTCCTACGAGCAGTACTTC. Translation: CASSQGTSASYEQYF.